Each of the 32 T cell receptor beta chains below was sequenced from the same sample in a study of shared clonotypes between healthy human individuals (dated by TCRdb to 2018 to 2021). Library generation was performed with the immunoSEQ multiplex PCR assay. The table was pulled from immuneACCESS by TCRdb, which kept in-frame rearrangements only. Such tables lose some clones; where checked, under half of the loss comes from unresolved V genes, and the rest has no known cause. The sample data list more than 500,000 clones, and approximately 94% of these were observed just once. The ten largest clonotypes hold nearly 0.065% of the sample. The source material was naive CD4+ T cells sorted from blood. What the cell subset or site label conveys for this sample: CD45RA+ positively selected. These receptor sequences come from a woman younger than 45 in good health.

This chain links TRBV19 with TRBJ2-5; D possibly matches TRBD1 or TRBD2 (5 bases each). The CDR3 totals 15 residues. Germline V lookup: CDR1 LNHDA, CDR2 SQIVND (reference sequence). V lost 5 bases and J lost 5, with 18 bases in between. In DNA form, the CDR3 reads TGTGCCAGTAGTTCCCGACAGAGCCCGGGGGAGACCCAGTACTTC. The encoded protein is CASSSRQSPGETQYF.

CDR3 sequence: CASSFIAGGSPNEQFF. CDR3 bases: TGTGCCAGCAGCTTTATAGCGGGAGGCTCTCCCAATGAGCAGTTCTTC. The chain couples TRBV11-2 to TRBJ2-1; 10 bases map to TRBD2. Germline CDR1 and CDR2: SGHAT and FQNNGV. With V trimmed by 3 bases and J by 6 bases, 8 bases remained unmatched. This CDR3 is 16 amino acids long.

As for this clone: Compared with germline, one end of the junction differs, possibly owing to a read error. The rearrangement joins TRBV30 to TRBJ2-3, with 7 bases lining up with TRBD1. Germline loops: CDR1 GTSNPN, CDR2 SVGIG (reference sequence). The length of the CDR3 is 15 residues. The CDR3 DNA reads as TGTGCATGGAAAAAGGGACAGCCCGGTGGAGATACGCAGTATTTT. It encodes CAWKKGQPGGDTQYF. Complete variable domain (other parts from reference TRBV30 and TRBJ2-3): SQTIHQWPATLVQPVGSPLSLECTVEGTSNPNLYWYRQAAGRGLQLLFYSVGIGQISSEVPQNLSASRPQDRQFILSSKKLLLSDSGFYLCAWKKGQPGGDTQYFGPGTRLTVL.

The chain links TRBV28 to TRBJ1-2, with D unclear. Trimming took 5 bases from V and 8 from J, leaving 27 bases between them. This CDR3 is built from 17 residues. Germline lookup yields CDR1 MDHEN and CDR2 SYDVKM. CDR3 nucleotide sequence: TGTGCCAGCAGTAACACCGATAAAACGGGTCGAAGAGAAGGCTACACCTTC. As protein: CASSNTDKTGRREGYTF.

This chain links TRBV5-1 with TRBJ2-7; D unresolved. The V and J ends lost 0 bases and 2 bases respectively, with 9 bases between them. The germline V gene has CDR1 SGHRS and CDR2 YFSETQ. This CDR3 has 14 amino acids. The CDR3 DNA is TGCGCCAGCAGCTTGGTACAGAATCCCTACGAGCAGTACTTC. Translation: CASSLVQNPYEQYF. Looking up the rest from reference TRBV5-1 and TRBJ2-7 gives the full variable domain: KAGVTQTPRYLIKTRGQQVTLSCSPISGHRSVSWYQQTPGQGLQFLFEYFSETQRNKGNFPGRFSGRQFSNSRSEMNVSTLELGDSALYLCASSLVQNPYEQYFGPGTRLTVT.

The rearrangement joins TRBV4-2 to TRBJ1-6; D possibly corresponds to TRBD1 (6 bases). CDR3 length equals 17 residues. Germline V gene lookup returns CDR1 LGHNA and CDR2 YNFKEQ. Between the trimmed V and J ends, which lost 1 base and 8 bases, there was a span of 18 bases. Written as DNA, the CDR3 is TGTGCCAGCAGCCAAGTCCCCTCAGGGGCAGGGGATTCACCCCTCCACTTT. Encoded protein: CASSQVPSGAGDSPLHF.

V is TRBV28 and J is TRBJ2-5, with 10 bases that match TRBD2. The J call is doubtful: the DNA matches TRBJ2-7 better. CDR3 size: 16 residues. Germline CDR1 MDHEN, CDR2 SYDVKM. The CDR3 DNA follows: TGTGCCAGCACCTTACTCCCGGTCTTAGCGGGAGGCGAGCAGTACTTC. Translated: CASTLLPVLAGGEQYF.

The chain carries TRBV7-3 and TRBJ1-2; D might be TRBD1 (5 bases). The length of the CDR3 is 14 residues. Deletions cut 5 bases from V and 6 bases from J, with 16 bases between. The V gene's germline CDR1 is SGHTA and CDR2 FQGTGA. The chain's CDR3 is CASSPGLGGNGYTF. CDR3 nucleotides: TGTGCCAGCAGCCCGGGACTGGGCGGGAATGGCTACACCTTC.

J is TRBJ1-5 and V is TRBV5-6; tentative D call: TRBD1 (5 bases). Deletions cut 0 bases from V and 3 bases from J, with 7 bases between. The CDR3 has 14 amino acids. Germline CDR1 is SGHDT and CDR2 is YYEEEE. The CDR3 reads CASSLGGDNQPQHF. The DNA for the CDR3 is TGTGCCAGCAGCTTGGGAGGGGACAATCAGCCCCAGCATTTT.

The chain is built from TRBV19 and TRBJ1-6; a possible D gene is TRBD1 (6 bases). This CDR3 contains 14 residues. Trimming took off 6 bases at V and 10 bases at J, with 16 bases between the two ends. Germline CDR1 reads LNHDA; CDR2 reads SQIVND (reference sequence). The CDR3 DNA reads as TGTGCCAGTAGGAAGACAGGCGATTCATCACCCCTCCACTTT. As protein: CASRKTGDSSPLHF.

The chain recombines TRBV27 with TRBJ1-1; D may be TRBD1 (5 bases). The germline gives CDR1 MNHEY, CDR2 SMNVEV (reference sequence). CDR3 length: 14 residues. Trimming removed 6 bases at V and 4 bases at J, with 15 bases between. The CDR3 loop is CASRPIGGGTEAFF. Written as DNA, the CDR3 is TGTGCCAGCAGACCCATTGGGGGTGGCACTGAAGCTTTCTTT.

The chain uses TRBV2 and TRBJ2-5, with 7 bases aligning to TRBD1. The end of the DNA aligns better with TRBJ2-7, so the J call may be wrong. This CDR3 is built from 13 residues. Looked up from germline, CDR1 is SNHLY and CDR2 is FYNNEI. CDR3 sequence: CASSIDRAYEQYF. The DNA of the CDR3 is TGTGCCAGCAGTATCGACAGGGCGTACGAGCAGTACTTC.

The chain carries TRBV25-1 and TRBJ1-5; possible D gene TRBD1, 5 bases. Per germline, CDR1 MGHDK and CDR2 SYGVNS. The CDR3 loop spans 13 amino acids. V shed 1 base and J shed 6 bases, with 7 bases lying between them. CDR3 DNA sequence: TGTGCCAGCAGTGAATGGGGGAGTCAGCCCCAGCATTTT. It specifies CASSEWGSQPQHF.

The chain uses TRBV5-4 and TRBJ2-2; D tentatively fits TRBD1 or TRBD2 (5 bases each). V was cut by 4 bases and J by 2 bases, with 18 bases left in between. Germline CDR1 and CDR2: SGHNT and YYREEE (reference sequence). The CDR3 consists of 17 residues. CDR3 protein: CASSPSSRGDNTGELFF. The DNA of the CDR3 is TGTGCCAGCAGCCCCTCTAGCCGGGGCGACAACACCGGGGAGCTGTTTTTT.

V is TRBV15 and J is TRBJ1-2; no firm D call. This CDR3 is built from 14 residues. Germline CDR1 and CDR2: LNHNV and YYDKDF (reference sequence). V was cut by 0 bases and J by 6 bases, with 11 bases left in between. The DNA for the CDR3 is TGTGCCACCAGCAGAGATGGCGGCACGGATGGCTACACCTTC. As protein: CATSRDGGTDGYTF. The full variable domain, completed using reference TRBV15 and TRBJ1-2, is DAMVIQNPRYQVTQFGKPVTLSCSQTLNHNVMYWYQQKSSQAPKLLFHYYDKDFNNEADTPDNFQSRRPNTSFCFLDIRSPGLGDTAMYLCATSRDGGTDGYTFGSGTRLTVV.

This clone appeared a single time. This chain connects TRBV28 to TRBJ2-3; TRBD2 matches at 9 bases. This CDR3 contains 14 residues. CDR1 is MDHEN, CDR2 SYDVKM, per germline. With V trimmed by 3 bases and J by 3 bases, 1 base remained unmatched. CDR3 region: CASSLAGGTDTQYF. The CDR3 nucleotides are TGTGCCAGCAGTTTGGCGGGAGGGACAGATACGCAGTATTTT.

In its sample, this clone was seen once. The same CDR3 can be traced to other DNA sequences in this sample. The chain carries TRBV19 and TRBJ1-5, with 7 bases aligning to TRBD1. V trimming: 0 bases; J trimming: 4 bases; junction bases outside the gene matches: 3. The CDR3 extends over 15 amino acids. Germline lookup yields CDR1 LNHDA and CDR2 SQIVND (reference sequence). The CDR3 reads CASSIEGQINQPQHF. CDR3 sequence (DNA): TGTGCCAGTAGTATAGAGGGACAGATAAATCAGCCCCAGCATTTT.

The rearrangement links TRBV6-1 to TRBJ2-1, with 7 bases matching TRBD2. Germline V gene sequence: CDR1 MNHNS, CDR2 SASEGT. V shed 7 bases and J 5 bases; nucleotides not matched to a gene: 11. The CDR3 has 15 residues. This CDR3 is CASIVRRLADNEQFF. The DNA for the CDR3 is TGTGCCAGCATCGTTAGGAGACTAGCAGACAATGAGCAGTTCTTC.

The gene calls are TRBV15 and TRBJ2-5, with 12 bases identical to TRBD1. The J call is uncertain, as TRBJ2-7 better fits the DNA end. The CDR3 runs to 15 residues. Looked up from germline, CDR1 is LNHNV and CDR2 is YYDKDF (reference sequence). The CDR3, as DNA: TGTGCCACCAGCAACCGGGACAGGGGGCCTCACGAGCAGTACTTC. Protein product: CATSNRDRGPHEQYF.

The chain links TRBV28 to TRBJ2-5; 9 nucleotides match TRBD2. Per germline, CDR1 MDHEN and CDR2 SYDVKM. Trimming cost V 4 bases and J 6 bases; bases outside gene matches: 6. The CDR3 has 14 residues. The CDR3 DNA follows: TGTGCCAGCAGTTCCTCTGCTAGCGGGAAGACCCAGTACTTC. Its translation is CASSSSASGKTQYF.

This chain joins TRBV11-3 and TRBJ2-2; 7 bases align to TRBD2. Unmatched junction bases numbered 3, after V lost 5 bases and J lost 3 bases. The CDR3 runs to 14 residues. Germline V gene data show CDR1 as SGHNT and CDR2 as YENEEA. CDR3 sequence (DNA): TGTGCCAGCAGCCGGACTAGGGACACCGGGGAGCTGTTTTTT. Translated: CASSRTRDTGELFF. The full variable domain, its missing parts supplied by reference TRBV11-3 and TRBJ2-2, is EAGVVQSPRYKIIEKKQPVAFWCNPISGHNTLYWYLQNLGQGPELLIRYENEEAVDDSQLPKDRFSAERLKGVDSTLKIQPAELGDSAVYLCASSRTRDTGELFFGEGSRLTVL.

The chain recombines TRBV28 with TRBJ2-3; D is unclear. The CDR3 sequence is 16 residues long. Trimming took 4 bases from V and 0 from J, leaving 14 bases between them. Germline CDR1 MDHEN, CDR2 SYDVKM. The CDR3 loop is CASSSPGSRSTDTQYF. CDR3 nucleotide sequence: TGTGCCAGCAGTTCCCCGGGCAGCAGGAGCACAGATACGCAGTATTTT. Together with reference TRBV28 and TRBJ2-3, the CDR3 gives the full variable domain: DVKVTQSSRYLVKRTGEKVFLECVQDMDHENMFWYRQDPGLGLRLIYFSYDVKMKEKGDIPEGYSVSREKKERFSLILESASTNQTSMYLCASSSPGSRSTDTQYFGPGTRLTVL.

V and J are TRBV11-2 and TRBJ2-7, with D possibly matching TRBD2 (6 bases). Germline lookup yields CDR1 SGHAT and CDR2 FQNNGV. V dropped 5 bases and J dropped 5 bases, with 31 bases sitting between them. The CDR3 covers 19 residues. The chain's CDR3 is CASSHLRPVGRRGLHEQYF. In nucleotides, the CDR3 is TGTGCCAGCAGCCACTTAAGGCCTGTGGGGCGGAGGGGATTACACGAGCAGTACTTC. Full variable domain (rest looked up from reference TRBV11-2 and TRBJ2-7): EAGVAQSPRYKIIEKRQSVAFWCNPISGHATLYWYQQILGQGPKLLIQFQNNGVVDDSQLPKDRFSAERLKGVDSTLKIQPAKLEDSAVYLCASSHLRPVGRRGLHEQYFGPGTRLTVT.

The chain uses TRBV27 and TRBJ1-1; D is uncertain. This CDR3 comprises 14 residues. Deletions cut 2 bases from V and 5 bases from J, with 12 bases between. Germline CDR1 and CDR2: MNHEY and SMNVEV (reference sequence). The CDR3 loop reads CASSLNLGRTEAFF. The CDR3 region has the DNA TGTGCCAGCAGTTTAAATTTGGGGAGGACTGAAGCTTTCTTT.

This chain links TRBV4-1 with TRBJ2-2; D is ambiguous. CDR3 size: 12 residues. Germline values: CDR1 MGHRA, CDR2 YSYEKL. The ends were cut back, 0 bases at V and 6 bases at J, with 2 bases in the middle. CDR3 amino acids: CASSQDPGELFF. The CDR3, as DNA: TGCGCCAGCAGCCAAGATCCCGGGGAGCTGTTTTTT.

The chain couples TRBV30 to TRBJ1-5; D gene uncertain. V was shortened by 2 bases and J by 4 bases, with 15 bases between the two germline ends. The CDR3 consists of 15 residues. From germline, CDR1 is GTSNPN and CDR2 SVGIG (reference sequence). CDR3 residues: CAWSRPPALNQPQHF. In nucleotides, the CDR3 is TGTGCCTGGAGTAGGCCGCCAGCGTTAAATCAGCCCCAGCATTTT.

The chain carries TRBV15 and TRBJ2-5; D is undetermined. The J call could be wrong; TRBJ2-7 is a better fit for the DNA end. This CDR3 spans 12 amino acids. The germline V gene has CDR1 LNHNV and CDR2 YYDKDF (reference sequence). In DNA, the CDR3 is TGTGCCACCAGCAGTCATTCCTACGAGCAGTACTTC. It is translated as CATSSHSYEQYF.

CDR3 nucleotide sequence: TGCGCCAGCAGCACGGGACAGGGGATCTACGAGCAGTACTTC. This sequence encodes CASSTGQGIYEQYF. The V gene is TRBV5-1, the J gene TRBJ2-7; 10 bases line up with TRBD1. This CDR3 is built from 14 residues. Losses at the gene ends were 4 bases for V and 3 bases for J; bases not matched to a gene: 4. Germline CDR1 reads SGHRS; CDR2 reads YFSETQ.

The chain's CDR3 is CASSRQGGLAGAQNEQFF. As DNA, the CDR3 is TGTGCCAGCAGCAGACAGGGGGGCCTAGCGGGAGCTCAGAATGAGCAGTTCTTC. The chain recombines TRBV11-2 with TRBJ2-1; weak D call: TRBD2 (10 bases). Trimming took off 5 bases at V and 7 bases at J, with 27 bases between the two ends. Germline V lookup: CDR1 SGHAT, CDR2 FQNNGV. The CDR3 loop spans 18 amino acids.

V usage is TRBV27 and J usage is TRBJ1-5, with D unresolved. There are 9 residues in the CDR3. The V gene's germline CDR1 is MNHEY and CDR2 SMNVEV (reference sequence). Trimming removed 8 bases from V and 8 bases from J, with 4 bases in between. In DNA, the CDR3 is TGTGCCAGCGGTAAGCCCCAGCATTTT. Its protein is CASGKPQHF.

The chain carries TRBV25-1 and TRBJ1-1; D is possibly TRBD1 (6 bases). Germline CDR1 MGHDK, CDR2 SYGVNS. The CDR3 runs to 16 residues. The V end lost 2 bases, the J end lost 1 base, and 14 bases lay between the germline ends. The DNA for the CDR3 is TGTGCCAGCAGTGAAGTTCGGGGGGGCCCGAACACTGAAGCTTTCTTT. Translation gives CASSEVRGGPNTEAFF.

CDR3 in DNA: TGTGCCAGCAGTTCGTACCCGGGACTAGCGAAAGAGACCCAGTACTTC. The encoded protein is CASSSYPGLAKETQYF. This chain links TRBV6-6 with TRBJ2-5; TRBD2 aligns across 10 bases. The CDR3 loop spans 16 amino acids. Germline V gene data show CDR1 as MNHNY and CDR2 as SVGAGI (reference sequence). J gave up 3 bases and V 4 bases, and 8 bases lay outside the gene matches.